The sequence of this T cell receptor (beta chain) was determined in a study of blood T cell repertoires in COVID-19. Study background: Sample material is recorded as cDNA or gDNA derived from T cells, B-cell-depleted T cells, or PBMCs.

Per the original data handling: Reference gene primer amplification gave estimated nucleated cell counts. Data came from immunoSEQ multiplex PCR; TCRdb stores just in-frame clones and leaves some out. V and J calls and clone size come straight from that table; D and trimming were deduced from the DNA. The table has approximately 360,000 clones, 90% seen once; the top ten hold about 7%. The CDR3 is 15 residues long. V lost 0 bases to trimming and J lost 7 bases, with 13 bases between them. CDR1 and CDR2 from the germline V gene are LGHNA and YSLEER. What was sequenced was peripheral blood. This TCR was recovered from a man aged 18 to 30 with active or convalescent COVID-19. V is TRBV4-3 and J is TRBJ1-5, with D possibly being TRBD1 (5 bases). The CDR3 DNA reads as TGCGCCAGCAGCCAAGATGTGGGGGGTGACCAGCCCCAGCATTTT. Its protein is CASSQDVGGDQPQHF.